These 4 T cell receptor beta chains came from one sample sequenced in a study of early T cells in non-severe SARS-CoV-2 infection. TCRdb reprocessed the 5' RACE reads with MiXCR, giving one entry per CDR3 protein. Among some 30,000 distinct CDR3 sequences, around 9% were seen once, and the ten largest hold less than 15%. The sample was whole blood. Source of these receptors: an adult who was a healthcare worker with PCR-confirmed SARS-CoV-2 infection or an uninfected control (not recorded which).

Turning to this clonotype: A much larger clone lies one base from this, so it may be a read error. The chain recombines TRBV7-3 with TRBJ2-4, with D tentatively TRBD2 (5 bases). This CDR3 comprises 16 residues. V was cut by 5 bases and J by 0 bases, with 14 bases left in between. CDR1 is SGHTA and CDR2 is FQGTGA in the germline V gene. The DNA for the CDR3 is TGTGCCAGCAGCGTGGACTGGGGTCTAGCCAAAAACATTCAGTACTTC. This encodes CASSVDWGLAKNIQYF.

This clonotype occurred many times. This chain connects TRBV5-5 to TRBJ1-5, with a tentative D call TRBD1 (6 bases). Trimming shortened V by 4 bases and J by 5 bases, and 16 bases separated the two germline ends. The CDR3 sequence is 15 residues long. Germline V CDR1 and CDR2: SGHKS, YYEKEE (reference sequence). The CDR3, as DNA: TGTGCCAGCAGCCCCGCGGGGGCCGGGGATCAGCCCCAGCATTTT. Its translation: CASSPAGAGDQPQHF. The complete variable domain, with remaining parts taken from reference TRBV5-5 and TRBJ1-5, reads DAGVTQSPTHLIKTRGQQVTLRCSPISGHKSVSWYQQVLGQGPQFIFQYYEKEERGRGNFPDRFSARQFPNYSSELNVNALLLGDSALYLCASSPAGAGDQPQHFGDGTRLSIL.

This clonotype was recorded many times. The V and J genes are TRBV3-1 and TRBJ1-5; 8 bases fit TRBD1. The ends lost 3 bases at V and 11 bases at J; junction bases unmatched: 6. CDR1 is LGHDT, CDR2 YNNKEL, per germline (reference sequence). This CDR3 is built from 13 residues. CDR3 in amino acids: CASSQATGDTQHF. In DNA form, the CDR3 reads TGTGCCAGCAGCCAGGCGACAGGGGATACCCAGCATTTT.

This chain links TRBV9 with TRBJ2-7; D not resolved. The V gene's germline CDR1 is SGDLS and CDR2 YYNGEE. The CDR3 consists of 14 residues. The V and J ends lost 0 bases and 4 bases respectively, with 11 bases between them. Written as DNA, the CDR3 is TGTGCCAGCAGCGTAGGCGCACGGAGTTACGAGCAGTACTTC. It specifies CASSVGARSYEQYF.